The 2 T cell receptor beta chains below were found in one sample sequenced in a study of OX40 agonist ivuxolimab in advanced cancers. Sequencing used immunoSEQ multiplex PCR; TCRdb keeps in-frame clones, though not all of them. Of under 70,000 clones listed, about nine tenths are singletons. The sample here was CD4+ or CD8+ T cells sorted from blood, taken in a trial of the OX40 agonist ivuxolimab. The receptors originated from an adult with an advanced solid tumor such as melanoma, head and neck, liver or kidney cancer.

V and J are TRBV7-2 and TRBJ2-4, with D uncertain. V shed 3 bases and J shed 0 bases, with 9 bases lying between them. The length of the CDR3 is 15 residues. CDR1 and CDR2 from the germline V gene are SGHTA and FQGNSA. The CDR3 DNA is TGTGCCAGCAGCTTGACTGGAGCAGCCAAAAACATTCAGTACTTC. Its translation is CASSLTGAAKNIQYF.

This chain joins TRBV6-5 and TRBJ1-2; D is unclear. Germline V gene lookup returns CDR1 MNHEY and CDR2 SVGAGI. Between the trimmed V and J ends, which lost 7 bases and 2 bases, there was a span of 11 bases. The CDR3 consists of 13 residues. CDR3 residues: CASKVTGNYGYTF. In DNA, the CDR3 is TGTGCCAGCAAAGTGACGGGAAACTATGGCTACACCTTC.